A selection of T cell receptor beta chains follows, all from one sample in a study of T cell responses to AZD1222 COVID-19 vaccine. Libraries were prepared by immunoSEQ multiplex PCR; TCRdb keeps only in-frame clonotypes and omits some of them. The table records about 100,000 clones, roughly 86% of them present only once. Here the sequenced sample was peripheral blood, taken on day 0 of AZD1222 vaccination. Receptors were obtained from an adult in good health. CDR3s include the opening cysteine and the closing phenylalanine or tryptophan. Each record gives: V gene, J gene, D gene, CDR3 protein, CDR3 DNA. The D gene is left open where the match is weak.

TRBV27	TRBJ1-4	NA	CASSPTRGINEKLFF	TGTGCCAGCAGTCCAACAAGGGGGATTAATGAAAAACTGTTTTTT
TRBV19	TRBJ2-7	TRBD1	CASRDRGYEQYF	TGTGCCAGTAGGGACAGGGGTTACGAGCAGTACTTC
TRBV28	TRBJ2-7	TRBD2	CASSLGLSGGVLQYF	TGTGCCAGCAGTTTAGGGTTGAGCGGGGGGGTGTTGCAGTACTTC
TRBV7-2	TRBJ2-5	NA	CASSFTQKETQYF	TGTGCCAGCAGCTTTACACAAAAAGAGACCCAGTACTTC
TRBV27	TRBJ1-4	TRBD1	CASSPRGPGEKLFF	TGTGCCAGCAGCCCCAGGGGGCCGGGTGAAAAACTGTTTTTT
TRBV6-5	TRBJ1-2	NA	CASSYTGDYGYTF	TGTGCCAGCAGTTACACGGGGGACTATGGCTACACCTTC
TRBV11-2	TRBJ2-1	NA	CASSLGLYNEQFF	TGTGCCAGCAGCTTAGGTCTGTACAATGAGCAGTTCTTC
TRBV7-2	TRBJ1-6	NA	CASSFGLSSYNSPLHF	TGTGCCAGCAGCTTCGGTCTATCCTCCTATAATTCACCCCTCCACTTT
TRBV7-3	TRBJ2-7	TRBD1	CASSRGQGRNEQYF	TGTGCCAGCAGCCGCGGACAGGGGAGAAACGAGCAGTACTTC
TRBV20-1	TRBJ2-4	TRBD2	CSASPTSGSFKNIQYF	TGCAGTGCTAGTCCTACTAGCGGGAGTTTTAAAAACATTCAGTACTTC
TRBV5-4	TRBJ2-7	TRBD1	CASSRDRDLYEQYF	TGTGCCAGCAGCCGGGACAGGGACCTCTACGAGCAGTACTTC
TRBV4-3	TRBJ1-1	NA	CASSQVRNTEAFF	TGCGCCAGCAGCCAAGTAAGAAACACTGAAGCTTTCTTT
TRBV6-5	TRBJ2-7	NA	CASRRMDGFYEQYF	TGTGCCAGCAGGCGGATGGACGGGTTCTACGAGCAGTACTTC
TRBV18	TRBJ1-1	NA	CASSPVGEGTEAFF	TGTGCCAGCTCACCGGTCGGGGAGGGCACTGAAGCTTTCTTT